Listed here are 19 T cell receptor beta chains from one sample, sequenced in a study of shared clonotypes between healthy human individuals. Generated by immunoSEQ multiplex PCR, the TCRdb table keeps only in-frame clones and is missing some. The repertoire holds some 580,000 clones, with roughly 98% as singletons. CD45RO-negative, CCR7-positively selected cells formed the naive CD8 fraction, excluding terminally differentiated effector memory CD45RA+ cells. Sequencing input: naive CD8+ T cells sorted from blood. The receptors here all came from a man younger than 40 in good health.

V gene TRBV15 combines with J gene TRBJ2-5, with D perhaps matching TRBD2 (5 bases). Germline V gene data show CDR1 as LNHNV and CDR2 as YYDKDF (reference sequence). The CDR3 totals 16 residues. V lost 0 bases, J lost 4 bases, and 15 bases lay in between. DNA of the CDR3: TGTGCCACCAGCAGAGAGATATTACGGGGTAGAGAGACCCAGTACTTC. Its translation: CATSREILRGRETQYF.

The chain joins TRBV7-9 to TRBJ2-1; 9 bases agree with TRBD2. V gave up 7 bases and J gave up 10 bases; unmatched junction bases: 11. Germline CDR1 reads SEHNR; CDR2 reads FQNEAQ (reference sequence). The CDR3 totals 14 residues. The CDR3 protein is CASTSPGREGEQFF. The CDR3 coding sequence is TGTGCCAGCACCTCCCCTGGGCGGGAGGGCGAGCAGTTCTTC.

With regard to this clone: Additional DNA sequences in this sample encode the identical CDR3. The V gene is TRBV4-3, the J gene TRBJ2-7; TRBD2 aligns across 7 bases. CDR1 LGHNA and CDR2 YSLEER come from the germline V gene. There are 13 residues in the CDR3. V lost 0 bases and J lost 4; bases outside the gene matches: 0. The DNA of the CDR3 is TGCGCCAGCAGCCAAGAGGGAGGGTACGAGCAGTACTTC. The encoded protein is CASSQEGGYEQYF.

The chain uses TRBV6-6 and TRBJ2-1, with D possibly being TRBD1 or TRBD2 (5 bases each). The CDR3 is 16 amino acids. CDR1 and CDR2 from the germline V gene are MNHNY and SVGAGI (reference sequence). Trimming took off 1 base at V and 2 bases at J, with 12 bases between the two ends. The CDR3 loop reads CASSYYGGVAYNEQFF. The DNA for the CDR3 is TGTGCCAGCAGTTACTATGGGGGAGTAGCCTACAATGAGCAGTTCTTC.

On this clone: Distinct nucleotide sequences in the sample also encode this CDR3. The chain employs TRBV19 and TRBJ1-5; a possible D gene is TRBD1 (6 bases). The CDR3 is made up of 15 amino acids. CDR1 and CDR2 (germline): LNHDA, SQIVND (reference sequence). Trimming pared 5 bases from V and 0 bases from J, leaving 11 bases between. The CDR3 here is CASSRTGYSNQPQHF. Written as DNA, the CDR3 is TGTGCCAGTAGTCGTACAGGGTATAGCAATCAGCCCCAGCATTTT. Looking up the rest from reference TRBV19 and TRBJ1-5 gives the full variable domain: DGGITQSPKYLFRKEGQNVTLSCEQNLNHDAMYWYRQDPGQGLRLIYYSQIVNDFQKGDIAEGYSVSREKKESFPLTVTSAQKNPTAFYLCASSRTGYSNQPQHFGDGTRLSIL.

This clone occurred once. Compared with germline, one end of the junction differs, possibly owing to a read error. V is TRBV7-7 and J is TRBJ2-2, with D unclear. This CDR3 has 14 residues. Germline CDR1 SSHAT, CDR2 FNYEAQ (reference sequence). DNA for the CDR3: TGTGCTAGCAGCTTAGACTCAAACACCGGGGAGCTGTTTTTT. Translating it yields CASSLDSNTGELFF.

The V call is TRBV27, the J call TRBJ2-2, with no clear D. This CDR3 region has 12 residues. Between the trimmed V and J ends, which lost 4 bases and 3 bases, there was a span of 3 bases. CDR1 and CDR2 (germline): MNHEY, SMNVEV (reference sequence). The CDR3 loop is CASSSYTGELFF. CDR3 nucleotides: TGTGCCAGCAGTTCGTACACCGGGGAGCTGTTTTTT.

The chain links TRBV15 to TRBJ2-3, with D possibly matching TRBD2 (5 bases). V was clipped by 0 bases and J by 0 bases, with 13 bases between them. The CDR3 length is 17 residues. Germline lookup yields CDR1 LNHNV and CDR2 YYDKDF (reference sequence). The CDR3 reads CATSRDGAEDSTDTQYF. The CDR3 region has the DNA TGTGCCACCAGCAGAGATGGAGCGGAAGATAGCACAGATACGCAGTATTTT.

This clone was observed a single time. The chain combines TRBV27 with TRBJ2-5, with 11 bases fitting TRBD2. V was clipped by 3 bases and J by 4 bases; unmatched bases: 4. The CDR3 loop spans 15 amino acids. CDR1 and CDR2 (germline): MNHEY, SMNVEV (reference sequence). This CDR3 is CASSFSGRAVETQYF. CDR3 DNA sequence: TGTGCCAGCAGTTTTAGCGGGAGGGCAGTAGAGACCCAGTACTTC.

The chain joins TRBV18 to TRBJ2-7; 7 nucleotides align to TRBD1. V trimming: 6 bases; J trimming: 6 bases; junction bases outside the gene matches: 11. The germline V gene encodes CDR1 KGHSH and CDR2 LQKENI. The CDR3 length is 14 residues. The CDR3 loop is CASSKRTGVLEQYF. In DNA, the CDR3 is TGTGCCAGCTCTAAACGGACAGGCGTACTCGAGCAGTACTTC. Filled out from reference TRBV18 and TRBJ2-7, the complete variable domain reads NAGVMQNPRHLVRRRGQEARLRCSPMKGHSHVYWYRQLPEEGLKFMVYLQKENIIDESGMPKERFSAEFPKEGPSILRIQQVVRGDSAAYFCASSKRTGVLEQYFGPGTRLTVT.

The CDR3: CAWSAGPINQPQHF. DNA for the CDR3: TGTGCCTGGAGTGCCGGACCGATCAATCAGCCCCAGCATTTT. The chain links TRBV30 to TRBJ1-5; D gene uncertain. V was clipped by 1 base and J by 3 bases, with 10 bases between them. CDR3 length equals 14 residues. Per germline, CDR1 GTSNPN and CDR2 SVGIG (reference sequence).

The chain carries TRBV28 and TRBJ2-3, with a weak D call TRBD2 (5 bases). V dropped 3 bases and J dropped 0 bases, with 13 bases sitting between them. Germline V gene data show CDR1 as MDHEN and CDR2 as SYDVKM. The CDR3 runs 16 residues. The CDR3 DNA reads TGTGCCAGCAGTTTTGAGGGCGTTTCTAGCACAGATACGCAGTATTTT. Amino acid sequence: CASSFEGVSSTDTQYF. Supplemented by reference TRBV28 and TRBJ2-3, the full variable domain reads DVKVTQSSRYLVKRTGEKVFLECVQDMDHENMFWYRQDPGLGLRLIYFSYDVKMKEKGDIPEGYSVSREKKERFSLILESASTNQTSMYLCASSFEGVSSTDTQYFGPGTRLTVL.

The table lists this clone with a count of one. The CDR3 region has the DNA TGTGCCAGCAGCCCAACTAGCGGGAGGGAAAATGAGCAGTTCTTC. Protein product: CASSPTSGRENEQFF. The chain joins TRBV7-9 to TRBJ2-1; TRBD2 aligns across 13 bases. The CDR3 has 15 residues. Germline V lookup: CDR1 SEHNR, CDR2 FQNEAQ (reference sequence). The trim removed 5 bases at V and 7 bases at J, leaving 5 bases unmatched.

The gene calls are TRBV7-9 and TRBJ1-5; D not resolved. Looked up from germline, CDR1 is SEHNR and CDR2 is FQNEAQ (reference sequence). The CDR3 is made up of 11 amino acids. V dropped 5 bases and J dropped 9 bases, with 8 bases sitting between them. The DNA of the CDR3 is TGTGCCAGCAGCCGAGAGGGGCCCCAGCATTTT. Encoded protein: CASSREGPQHF. The whole variable domain, remainder taken from reference TRBV7-9 and TRBJ1-5, is DTGVSQNPRHKITKRGQNVTFRCDPISEHNRLYWYRQTLGQGPEFLTYFQNEAQLEKSRLLSDRFSAERPKGSFSTLEIQRTEQGDSAMYLCASSREGPQHFGDGTRLSIL.

This chain uses TRBV5-1 with TRBJ2-3, with D maybe TRBD2 (5 bases). With 0 bases removed from V and 0 bases from J, the gap between germline ends came to 14 bases. CDR3 length: 17 residues. CDR1 SGHRS and CDR2 YFSETQ come from the germline V gene. This chain's CDR3 is CASSLGFGSTSTDTQYF. CDR3 bases: TGCGCCAGCAGCTTGGGATTTGGGAGTACTAGCACAGATACGCAGTATTTT.

The chain has TRBV7-2 and TRBJ2-2; D not resolved. Germline CDR1 SGHTA, CDR2 FQGNSA. Trimming took 4 bases from V and 10 from J, leaving 7 bases between them. The CDR3 runs 11 residues. The CDR3 is CASSSSPELFF. The CDR3 region has the DNA TGTGCCAGCAGCTCCTCCCCGGAGCTGTTTTTT.

The genes are TRBV30 and TRBJ2-3, with TRBD2 as a possible D gene (6 bases). Trimming shortened V by 2 bases and J by 0 bases, and 9 bases separated the two germline ends. This CDR3 is 14 amino acids long. The germline gives CDR1 GTSNPN, CDR2 SVGIG (reference sequence). The CDR3 reads CAWSTSGSTDTQYF. As DNA, the CDR3 is TGTGCCTGGAGTACCAGCGGGAGCACAGATACGCAGTATTTT.

The CDR3 DNA is TGTGCCAGCACCCCGCCGCAACGGGAGTTGGACGAGCAGTACTTC. Translating it yields CASTPPQRELDEQYF. The rearrangement uses TRBV7-9 and TRBJ2-7; D is perhaps TRBD2 (6 bases). V was pared by 7 bases and J by 5 bases, with 21 bases between. The CDR3 consists of 15 residues. Looked up from germline, CDR1 is SEHNR and CDR2 is FQNEAQ (reference sequence).

The rearrangement links TRBV5-1 to TRBJ2-3, with D possibly being TRBD1 (6 bases). This CDR3 has 14 amino acids. Germline V gives CDR1 SGHRS, CDR2 YFSETQ. The germline V and J ends were trimmed by 2 bases and 4 bases, with 11 bases remaining between them. In nucleotides, the CDR3 is TGCGCCAGCAGCTTACAGGGTATCCCAGATACGCAGTATTTT. Amino acid sequence: CASSLQGIPDTQYF. The full variable domain, in which reference TRBV5-1 and TRBJ2-3 provide the parts outside the CDR3, is KAGVTQTPRYLIKTRGQQVTLSCSPISGHRSVSWYQQTPGQGLQFLFEYFSETQRNKGNFPGRFSGRQFSNSRSEMNVSTLELGDSALYLCASSLQGIPDTQYFGPGTRLTVL.